Listed below are T cell receptor beta chains from one sample, sequenced in a study of siplizumab effects on memory and regulatory T cells. Assay used: immunoSEQ multiplex PCR; TCRdb lists only in-frame clones, some missing. The sample lists 70,000 to 90,000 clones; over 80% were seen once. The sequencing sample was made of CD4+ T cells sorted from blood. These receptors were taken from a human donor in good health. The CDR3 runs from the conserved cysteine through the conserved F or W. The D gene is left open where the match is weak. The size field is filled for only some rows; it gives once, few, many or a size class.

size,V,D,J,CDR3,DNA
NA,TRBV19,NA,TRBJ1-3,CASSMEGLSGNTIYF,TGTGCCAGTAGTATGGAGGGTCTCTCTGGAAACACCATATATTTT
once,TRBV6-6,NA,TRBJ2-2,CASSYGGHGTGELFF,TGTGCCAGCAGTTATGGGGGGCACGGCACCGGGGAGCTGTTTTTT
NA,TRBV19,NA,TRBJ1-1,CASSILATGKAFF,TGTGCCAGTAGTATTTTGGCTACTGGGAAAGCTTTCTTT
once,TRBV6-1,TRBD1,TRBJ2-7,CASGTGTGDREQYF,TGTGCCAGCGGTACCGGGACAGGGGATCGGGAGCAGTACTTC
NA,TRBV5-1,TRBD1,TRBJ1-1,CASRRYRDRVAEAFF,TGCGCCAGCAGGCGATACCGGGACAGGGTCGCTGAAGCTTTCTTT
NA,TRBV18,NA,TRBJ2-1,CASSFGGSGNEQFF,TGTGCCAGCTCCTTTGGTGGGAGCGGGAATGAGCAGTTCTTC
NA,TRBV30,NA,TRBJ1-4,CAWSVLGGSNEKLFF,TGTGCCTGGAGTGTATTAGGGGGGAGTAATGAAAAACTGTTTTTT
NA,TRBV30,NA,TRBJ1-1,CAWRRSGRQAHTEAFF,TGTGCCTGGAGGCGAAGCGGGAGACAGGCCCACACTGAAGCTTTCTTT
NA,TRBV4-1,TRBD2,TRBJ2-1,CASSQGLTSGKEQFF,TGCGCCAGCAGCCAAGGGCTGACTAGCGGGAAAGAACAGTTCTTC
NA,TRBV25-1,TRBD1,TRBJ2-3,CASSLRGTGSGRSDTQYF,TGTGCCAGCTCGCTCCGTGGGACAGGGTCTGGTCGCTCGGATACGCAGTATTTT
once,TRBV5-4,TRBD1,TRBJ1-2,CASSSRGSSGYTF,TGTGCCAGCAGCTCCAGGGGGAGTAGTGGCTACACCTTC
NA,TRBV18,NA,TRBJ1-2,CASSPGQGPSYGYTF,TGTGCCAGCTCACCAGGGCAGGGACCTTCCTATGGCTACACCTTC
NA,TRBV6-6,TRBD1,TRBJ1-1,CASRANRGRAFF,TGTGCCAGCAGAGCAAACAGGGGGAGAGCTTTCTTT
NA,TRBV28,NA,TRBJ1-1,CASSGVGKGTEAFF,TGTGCCAGCAGCGGGGTGGGGAAAGGTACTGAAGCTTTCTTT
NA,TRBV6-1,NA,TRBJ2-4,CASDSGWSGIQYF,TGTGCCAGCGACTCAGGCTGGTCGGGCATTCAGTACTTC
NA,TRBV28,NA,TRBJ2-7,CASSGFIQGSYEQYF,TGTGCCAGCAGTGGGTTCATCCAGGGGTCCTACGAGCAGTACTTC
few,TRBV2,TRBD2,TRBJ2-1,CASSQGGGRAVNEQFF,TGTGCCAGCTCCCAGGGGGGCGGGAGGGCCGTGAATGAGCAGTTCTTC
NA,TRBV4-2,NA,TRBJ2-6,CASSLGSGANVLTF,TGTGCCAGCAGCCTAGGGTCTGGGGCCAACGTCCTGACTTTC
NA,TRBV30,NA,TRBJ2-3,CAWRLDVGGTDTQYF,TGTGCCTGGAGGTTGGACGTTGGTGGCACAGATACGCAGTATTTT
once,TRBV6-5,NA,TRBJ1-3,CASSYSDRPSGNTIYF,TGTGCCAGCAGTTACTCAGACAGGCCATCTGGAAACACCATATATTTT
NA,TRBV11-1,NA,TRBJ2-3,CASSPATFTQYF,TGTGCCAGCAGCCCCGCCACTTTTACGCAGTATTTT
NA,TRBV5-1,TRBD2,TRBJ2-7,CASSREGLPDREQYF,TGCGCCAGCAGTCGGGAGGGGCTACCTGATAGGGAGCAGTACTTC
NA,TRBV30,NA,TRBJ1-2,CAWSGAYGYTF,TGTGCCTGGAGTGGAGCCTATGGCTACACCTTC
NA,TRBV18,NA,TRBJ2-3,CASSERGGNTDTQYF,TGTGCCAGCTCTGAAAGGGGAGGAAACACAGATACGCAGTATTTT
NA,TRBV5-8,NA,TRBJ1-4,CASSPEVTNEKLFF,TGTGCCAGCAGCCCGGAGGTAACTAATGAAAAACTGTTTTTT
NA,TRBV19,NA,TRBJ2-5,CAVGFKTQYF,TGTGCCGTGGGTTTCAAGACCCAGTACTTC
NA,TRBV5-1,TRBD1,TRBJ2-7,CASSPLGSGQGGYEQYF,TGCGCCAGCAGCCCCTTGGGGTCGGGACAGGGGGGGTACGAGCAGTACTTC
NA,TRBV5-6,TRBD1,TRBJ1-5,CASSLLTGTGADQPQHF,TGTGCCAGCAGCTTGCTGACCGGGACAGGGGCCGATCAGCCCCAGCATTTT
once,TRBV7-9,NA,TRBJ2-7,CASSLTGQSDEQYF,TGTGCCAGCAGCTTAACAGGGCAATCGGACGAGCAGTACTTC
NA,TRBV6-5,NA,TRBJ1-2,CASRTTSYGYTF,TGTGCCAGCAGGACGACAAGCTATGGCTACACCTTC
NA,TRBV5-1,NA,TRBJ1-3,CASSPQGPSGNTIYF,TGCGCCAGCAGCCCCCAGGGCCCCTCTGGAAACACCATATATTTT
NA,TRBV27,TRBD1,TRBJ2-1,CASRAGQGSYNEQFF,TGTGCCAGCAGGGCGGGACAGGGCTCCTACAATGAGCAGTTCTTC
NA,TRBV18,NA,TRBJ1-3,CASSPVHSGNTIYF,TGTGCCAGCTCACCAGTTCACTCTGGAAACACCATATATTTT
NA,TRBV5-1,NA,TRBJ1-3,CASSPQGRNTIYF,TGCGCCAGCAGCCCTCAGGGACGAAACACCATATATTTT
NA,TRBV27,TRBD1,TRBJ2-1,CASSLPGQGSNEQFF,TGTGCCAGCAGTTTGCCGGGACAGGGGAGCAATGAGCAGTTCTTC
NA,TRBV6-1,NA,TRBJ1-1,CAHRRGEGTEAFF,TGTGCCCACAGAAGGGGTGAAGGCACTGAAGCTTTCTTT
NA,TRBV5-4,NA,TRBJ1-2,CASSFGQANYGYTF,TGTGCCAGCAGCTTTGGCCAGGCTAACTATGGCTACACCTTC
NA,TRBV11-3,NA,TRBJ1-1,CASSFDLQLGGAFF,TGTGCCAGCAGCTTTGATTTACAACTAGGTGGAGCTTTCTTT
NA,TRBV25-1,NA,TRBJ2-7,CASSERASSYEQYF,TGTGCCAGCAGTGAGCGGGCGTCCTCCTACGAGCAGTACTTC
NA,TRBV7-6,NA,TRBJ1-5,CASSRQVNQPQHF,TGTGCCAGTAGCAGACAGGTCAATCAGCCCCAGCATTTT
NA,TRBV6-5,NA,TRBJ1-5,CASSRGFNQPQHF,TGTGCCAGCAGCCGGGGTTTCAATCAGCCCCAGCATTTT
few,TRBV28,NA,TRBJ2-6,CASSRGTDSSGANVLTF,TGTGCCAGCAGTCGCGGGACGGACAGCTCTGGGGCCAACGTCCTGACTTTC
NA,TRBV7-9,TRBD1,TRBJ1-1,CASSTGQGGMNTEAFF,TGTGCCAGCAGCACCGGACAGGGAGGTATGAACACTGAAGCTTTCTTT
NA,TRBV12-5,NA,TRBJ2-6,CASGLVQGISSGANVLTF,TGTGCTAGTGGTTTGGTACAGGGTATTAGTTCTGGGGCCAACGTCCTGACTTTC